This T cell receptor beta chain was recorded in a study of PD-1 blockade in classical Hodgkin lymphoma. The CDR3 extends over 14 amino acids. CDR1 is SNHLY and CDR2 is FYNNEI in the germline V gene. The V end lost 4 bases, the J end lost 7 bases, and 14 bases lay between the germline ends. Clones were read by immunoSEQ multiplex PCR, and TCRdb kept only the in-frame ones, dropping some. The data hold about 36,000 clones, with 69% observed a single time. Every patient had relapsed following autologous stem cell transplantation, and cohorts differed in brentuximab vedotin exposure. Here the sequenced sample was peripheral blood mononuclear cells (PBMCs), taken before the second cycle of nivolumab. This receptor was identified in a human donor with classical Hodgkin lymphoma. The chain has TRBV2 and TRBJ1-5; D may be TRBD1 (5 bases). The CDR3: CASSVVAGNQPQHF. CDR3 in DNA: TGTGCCAGCAGTGTGGTCGCAGGGAACCAGCCCCAGCATTTT.